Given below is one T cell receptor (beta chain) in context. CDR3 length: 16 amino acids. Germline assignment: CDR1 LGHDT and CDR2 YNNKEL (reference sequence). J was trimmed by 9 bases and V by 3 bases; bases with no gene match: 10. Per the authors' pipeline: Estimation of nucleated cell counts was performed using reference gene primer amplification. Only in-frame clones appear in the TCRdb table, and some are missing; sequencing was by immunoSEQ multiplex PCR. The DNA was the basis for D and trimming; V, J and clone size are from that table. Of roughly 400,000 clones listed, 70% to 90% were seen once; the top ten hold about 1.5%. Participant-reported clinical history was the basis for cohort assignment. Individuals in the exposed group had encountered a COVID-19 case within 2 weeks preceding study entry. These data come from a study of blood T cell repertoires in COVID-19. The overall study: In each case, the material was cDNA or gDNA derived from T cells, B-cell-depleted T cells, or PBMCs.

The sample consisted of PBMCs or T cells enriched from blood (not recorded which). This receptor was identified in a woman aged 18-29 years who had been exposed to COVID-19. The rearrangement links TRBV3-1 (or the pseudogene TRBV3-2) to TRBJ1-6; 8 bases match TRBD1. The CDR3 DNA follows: TGTGCCAGCAGCCACCCGGCAGACAGGGGCCTTTCACCCCTCCACTTT. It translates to CASSHPADRGLSPLHF.